Below are 13 T cell receptor beta chains sequenced from a single sample in a study of response to subunit inactivated influenza vaccine. TCRdb fed the RT-PCR reads into MiXCR, producing one record per CDR3 protein. The table lists about 530,000 distinct CDR3 sequences, approximately 13% of them singletons. The material was PBMCs from blood, obtained 45 days after vaccination. The source of these receptors is a man aged 45-65 years who received an inactivated influenza vaccine.

There are a few counts of this clonotype. The rearrangement links TRBV6-1 to TRBJ2-1; a possible D gene is TRBD2 (5 bases). From germline, CDR1 is MNHNS and CDR2 SASEGT. Trimming took off 9 bases at V and 5 bases at J, with 17 bases between the two ends. The CDR3 is 14 amino acids. In nucleotides, the CDR3 is TGTGCCAGTCACCGGACGGGAATTCACAATGAGCAGTTCTTC. It is translated as CASHRTGIHNEQFF.

In its sample, this clonotype was seen many times. V is TRBV4-1 and J is TRBJ2-1, with 8 positions matching TRBD2. Germline V gene sequence: CDR1 MGHRA, CDR2 YSYEKL. J was trimmed by 2 bases and V by 11 bases; bases with no gene match: 5. This CDR3 comprises 13 residues. The CDR3 loop reads CAVGRAAYNEQFF. The CDR3, as DNA: TGCGCCGTCGGGAGGGCCGCCTACAATGAGCAGTTCTTC.

The chain carries TRBV20-1 and TRBJ2-3; 8 bases fit TRBD2. Germline V gene sequence: CDR1 DFQATT, CDR2 SNEGSKA (reference sequence). J gave up 6 bases and V 6 bases, and 8 bases lay outside the gene matches. There are 13 residues in the CDR3. The CDR3 sequence is CSARGLGSDTQYF. The CDR3 DNA is TGCAGTGCCCGGGGACTAGGCTCCGATACGCAGTATTTT.

V is TRBV28 and J is TRBJ2-3; 9 nucleotides match TRBD2. From germline, CDR1 is MDHEN and CDR2 SYDVKM. Trimming removed 7 bases from V and 6 bases from J; junction bases left unmatched: 11. This CDR3 has 15 amino acids. The CDR3 reads CASTVGSGGSDTQYF. The CDR3 DNA follows: TGTGCCAGCACGGTCGGTAGCGGGGGCTCGGATACGCAGTATTTT.

This clonotype was picked up a small number of times. The V and J genes are TRBV5-1 and TRBJ2-5; D is ambiguous. The CDR3 is 14 amino acids. V lost 1 base, J lost 1 base, and 8 bases lay in between. The germline gives CDR1 SGHRS, CDR2 YFSETQ. Written as DNA, the CDR3 is TGCGCCAGCAGCTTGCGGCAGACCCAAGAGACCCAGTACTTC. It specifies CASSLRQTQETQYF.

The chain uses TRBV11-3 and TRBJ2-1; TRBD2 matches 9 bases. CDR1 is SGHNT, CDR2 YENEEA, per germline. This CDR3 region has 15 residues. With 5 bases clipped from V and 5 bases from J, the junction kept 7 bases outside the gene matches. The CDR3 sequence: CASSLSGSSDNEQFF. CDR3 coding DNA: TGTGCCAGCAGCCTTAGCGGGAGTAGTGACAATGAGCAGTTCTTC.

This clonotype was seen a handful of times. This sequence joins TRBV6-5 and TRBJ2-7, with D possibly TRBD1 on 6 matching bases. This CDR3 is built from 14 residues. Trimming took off 6 bases at V and 0 bases at J, with 12 bases between the two ends. Germline V gene lookup returns CDR1 MNHEY and CDR2 SVGAGI. The CDR3: CASRPYRDSYEQYF. The CDR3 DNA reads as TGTGCCAGCAGGCCTTACAGGGACTCCTACGAGCAGTACTTC.

This clonotype appeared a few times. The genes are TRBV10-3 and TRBJ1-5; the D is unclear. The germline V gene encodes CDR1 ENHRY and CDR2 SYGVKD. Trimming stripped 2 bases from V and 7 bases from J, with 6 bases between. The CDR3 has 12 residues. CDR3 region: CAISEPDQPQHF. DNA of the CDR3: TGTGCCATCAGTGAGCCCGACCAGCCCCAGCATTTT.

This clonotype was picked up many times. At one end, the junction sequence differs from germline, possibly due to a read error. V and J are TRBV6-6 and TRBJ2-7, with a tentative D call TRBD2 (6 bases). In germline, CDR1 is MNHNY, CDR2 SVGAGI (reference sequence). CDR3 size: 13 residues. As DNA, the CDR3 is TGCGCCAGCAGCTACGGGGGTTCCTACGAGCAGTACTTC. As protein: CASSYGGSYEQYF.

This chain joins TRBV7-2 and TRBJ1-2; 10 nucleotides align to TRBD1. The ends lost 8 bases at V and 4 bases at J; junction bases unmatched: 4. The CDR3 runs 13 residues. Looked up from germline, CDR1 is SGHTA and CDR2 is FQGNSA. The CDR3 nucleotides are TGTGCCAGCCGTGGACAGGGGGGCTATGGCTACACCTTC. The encoded protein is CASRGQGGYGYTF.

Many counts were recorded for this clonotype. This chain connects TRBV20-1 to TRBJ2-5; no definite D call. The CDR3 is 11 residues long. Between the trimmed V and J ends, which lost 3 bases and 5 bases, there was a span of 7 bases. Germline V CDR1 and CDR2: DFQATT, SNEGSKA (reference sequence). CDR3 sequence (DNA): TGCAGTGCTAGGGACGACGAGACCCAGTACTTC. Amino acid sequence: CSARDDETQYF.

Only a few counts were recorded for this clonotype. The V and J genes are TRBV10-3 and TRBJ1-2; D perhaps matches TRBD1 (5 bases). The CDR3 runs 15 residues. Trimming pared 0 bases from V and 4 bases from J, leaving 12 bases between. Germline-derived CDR1 and CDR2 are ENHRY and SYGVKD. The CDR3 protein is CAISESQGIGYGYTF. The CDR3 bases are TGTGCCATCAGTGAGTCCCAGGGTATTGGCTATGGCTACACCTTC.

This clonotype was observed a few times. This chain connects TRBV27 to TRBJ2-1; 10 nucleotides line up with TRBD1. CDR3 length: 17 residues. Unmatched junction bases numbered 12, after V lost 3 bases and J lost 7 bases. The germline V gene encodes CDR1 MNHEY and CDR2 SMNVEV (reference sequence). In nucleotides, the CDR3 is TGTGCCAGCAGTTTGACGGGGGTGGGACAGGGGTGGAATGAGCAGTTCTTC. Translating it yields CASSLTGVGQGWNEQFF.